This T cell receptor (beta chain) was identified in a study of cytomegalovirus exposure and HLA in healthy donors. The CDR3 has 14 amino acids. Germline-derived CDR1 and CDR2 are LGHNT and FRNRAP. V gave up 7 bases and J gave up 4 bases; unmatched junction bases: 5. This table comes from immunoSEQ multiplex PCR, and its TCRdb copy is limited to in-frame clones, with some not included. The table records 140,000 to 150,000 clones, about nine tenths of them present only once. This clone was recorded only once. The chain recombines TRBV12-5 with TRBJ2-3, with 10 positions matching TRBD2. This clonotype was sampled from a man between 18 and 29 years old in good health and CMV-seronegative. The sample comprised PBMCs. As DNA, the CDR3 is TGTGCTAGTGATAGCGGGGGGTCCGCAGATACGCAGTATTTT. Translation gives CASDSGGSADTQYF. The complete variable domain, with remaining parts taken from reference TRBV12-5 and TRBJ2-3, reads DARVTQTPRHKVTEMGQEVTMRCQPILGHNTVFWYRQTMMQGLELLAYFRNRAPLDDSGMPKDRFSAEMPDATLATLKIQPSEPRDSAVYFCASDSGGSADTQYFGPGTRLTVL.